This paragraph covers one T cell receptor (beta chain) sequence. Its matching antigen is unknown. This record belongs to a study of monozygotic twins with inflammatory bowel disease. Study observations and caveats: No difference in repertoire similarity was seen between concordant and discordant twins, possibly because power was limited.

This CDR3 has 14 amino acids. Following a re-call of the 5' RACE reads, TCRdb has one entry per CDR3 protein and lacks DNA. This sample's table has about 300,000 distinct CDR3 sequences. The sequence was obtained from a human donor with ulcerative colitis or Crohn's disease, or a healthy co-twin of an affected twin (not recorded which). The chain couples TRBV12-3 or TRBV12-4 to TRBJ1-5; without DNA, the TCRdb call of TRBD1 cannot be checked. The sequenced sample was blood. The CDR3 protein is CASSQDRANQPQHF.